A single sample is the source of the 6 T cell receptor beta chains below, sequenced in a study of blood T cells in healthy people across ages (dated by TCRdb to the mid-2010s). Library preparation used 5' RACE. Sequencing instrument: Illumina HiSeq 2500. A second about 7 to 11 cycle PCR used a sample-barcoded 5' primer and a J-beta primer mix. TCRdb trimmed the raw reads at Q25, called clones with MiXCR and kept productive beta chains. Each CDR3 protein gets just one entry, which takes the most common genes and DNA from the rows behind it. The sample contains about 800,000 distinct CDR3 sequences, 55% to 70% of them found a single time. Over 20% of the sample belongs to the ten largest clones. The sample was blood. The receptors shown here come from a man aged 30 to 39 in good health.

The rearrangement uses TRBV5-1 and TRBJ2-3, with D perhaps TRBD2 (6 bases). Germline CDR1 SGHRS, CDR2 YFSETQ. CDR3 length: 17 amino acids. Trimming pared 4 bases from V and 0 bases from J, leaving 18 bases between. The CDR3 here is CASSPSYLAASTDTQYF. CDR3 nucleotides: TGCGCCAGCAGCCCATCATACTTAGCGGCTAGCACAGATACGCAGTATTTT.

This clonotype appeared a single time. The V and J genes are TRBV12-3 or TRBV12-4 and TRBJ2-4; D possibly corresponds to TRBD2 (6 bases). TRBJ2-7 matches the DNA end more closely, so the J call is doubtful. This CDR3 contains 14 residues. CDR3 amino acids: CASSLNGGSYEQYF. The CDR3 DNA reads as TGTGCCAGCAGTTTAAACGGGGGTTCCTACGAGCAGTACTTC.

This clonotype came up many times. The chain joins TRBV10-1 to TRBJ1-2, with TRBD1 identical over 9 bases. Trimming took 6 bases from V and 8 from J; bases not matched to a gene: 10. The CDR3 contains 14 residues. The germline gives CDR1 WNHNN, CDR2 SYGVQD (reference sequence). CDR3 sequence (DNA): TGCGCCAGCAGCCCTGGACAGGGGTTGGGCGGCTACACCTTC. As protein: CASSPGQGLGGYTF.

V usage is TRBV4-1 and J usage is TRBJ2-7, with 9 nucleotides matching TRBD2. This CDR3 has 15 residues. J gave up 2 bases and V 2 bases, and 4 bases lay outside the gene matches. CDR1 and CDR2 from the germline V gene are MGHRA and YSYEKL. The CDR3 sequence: CASSQRSGGTYEQYF. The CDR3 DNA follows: TGCGCCAGCAGCCAAAGGAGCGGGGGGACCTACGAGCAGTACTTC.

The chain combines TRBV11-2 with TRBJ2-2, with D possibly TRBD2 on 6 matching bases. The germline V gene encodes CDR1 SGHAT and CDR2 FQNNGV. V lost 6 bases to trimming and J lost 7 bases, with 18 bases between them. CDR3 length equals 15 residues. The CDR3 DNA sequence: TGTGCCAGCAGTTCCGGGGGTCCCGATGGCGGGGAGCTGTTTTTT. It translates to CASSSGGPDGGELFF.

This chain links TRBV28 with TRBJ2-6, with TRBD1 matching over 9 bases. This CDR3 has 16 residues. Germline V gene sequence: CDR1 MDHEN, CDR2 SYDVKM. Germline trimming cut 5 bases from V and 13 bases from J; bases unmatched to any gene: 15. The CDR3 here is CASSPRLGDRVEVLTF. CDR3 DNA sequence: TGTGCCAGCAGTCCTAGGTTGGGGGACAGGGTGGAAGTCCTGACTTTC.